This TCR beta chain was recovered during a study of T cell repertoires in cytomegalovirus infection. Study background: It can be stated that public TCR beta signatures indicated CMV infection as well as a matching HLA type.

TCRdb analysed the reads with MiXCR anew, one entry per CDR3 protein. This sample yields around 100,000 distinct CDR3 sequences, of which 10% are seen a single time; around 29% belongs to the top ten. General study findings and limits: Clonotype analysis showed dominance of the ex vivo response by HLA-C-restricted CMV-specific TCR beta clonotypes. Adding up the frequency of public TCR beta families identified people who carried CMV plus the relevant HLA.

This clonotype was detected ten times or more. Its cognate antigen is unknown. This receptor was taken from a human donor in good health (CMV status not recorded). Some clones in this sample may be carry-over from other donors' samples. What was sequenced was PBMCs, sequenced either directly or after in vitro stimulation (not recorded which).

The CDR3 DNA reads TGTGCCAGCAGCTTAGAAGGACAGACCCAGTACTTC. It yields the protein CASSLEGQTQYF. The chain employs TRBV7-2 and TRBJ2-5; no firm D call. This CDR3 spans 12 amino acids. Germline CDR1 and CDR2: SGHTA and FQGNSA. The germline V and J ends were trimmed by 1 base and 6 bases, with 6 bases remaining between them.